Here is one T cell receptor (beta chain) with its context. Its antigen is undetermined. From germline, CDR1 is SGHRS and CDR2 YFSETQ. The CDR3 is made up of 16 amino acids. Unmatched junction bases numbered 7, after V lost 0 bases and J lost 8 bases. The split of CD4+ cells yielded CD45RA+ naive and CD45RA-negative memory subsets. The record originates from a study of shared clonotypes between healthy human individuals. For the study at large: Used for every donor were three CD4 naive, three CD4 memory, two CD8 naive and one CD8 memory plate. Study-level findings and limits: Estimated clonotype richness was generally higher in naive than memory subsets.

Sequenced by immunoSEQ multiplex PCR; TCRdb stores in-frame clones only, minus some. The table lists a few million clones, more than 90% of them singletons. This clonotype originated in a young man in good health. The sample comprised naive CD4+ T cells sorted from blood. Subset in this sample: CD45RA+ positively selected. The V call is TRBV5-1, the J call TRBJ2-1, with 11 bases matching TRBD1. The CDR3 DNA reads TGCGCCAGCAGCTTGGTGCCGGGACAGGGGGGCGATGAGCAGTTCTTC. Its protein product is CASSLVPGQGGDEQFF.